The rows below give T cell receptor beta chains drawn from one sample of a study of blood T cell repertoires in COVID-19. Produced via immunoSEQ multiplex PCR; TCRdb's table is partial and in-frame only. The table has about 55,000 clones, about 82% seen once; the top ten hold about 12%. The material sequenced was peripheral blood. Receptor source: a human donor in a cohort sampled during active COVID-19. Both conserved end residues are part of each CDR3. D genes are given only for firm matches. Not all rows give a size; the values are once, few, many and, for expanded clones, a class.

>TRBV19|TRBD1|TRBJ1-5|.
TGTGCCAGTAGACCAAGAGGGACAGGGGTTCGTCAGCCCCAGCATTTT
CASRPRGTGVRQPQHF
>TRBV15|.|TRBJ1-1|.
TGTGCCACCAGCAGAGTCGGTATTGTGAACACTGAAGCTTTCTTT
CATSRVGIVNTEAFF
>TRBV10-3|.|TRBJ2-5|.
TGTGCCATCAGTGTCCCGGGAGCGGAGACCCAGTACTTC
CAISVPGAETQYF
>TRBV27|TRBD2|TRBJ2-7|.
TGTGCCAGCAGCAAACTAGCGGACTCCTACGAGCAGTACTTC
CASSKLADSYEQYF
>TRBV19|.|TRBJ2-2|.
TGTGCCAGTAGTATATTAGGGGCTTGGAACACCGGGGAGCTGTTTTTT
CASSILGAWNTGELFF
>TRBV7-6|.|TRBJ2-2|once
TGTGCCAGCAGCCCCCAAGGGGGAGTGAACACCGGGGAGCTGTTTTTT
CASSPQGGVNTGELFF
>TRBV18|TRBD2|TRBJ2-7|.
TGTGCCAGCTCACCGAGAACGGGAGGGCCCCCCTACGAGCAGTACTTC
CASSPRTGGPPYEQYF
>TRBV5-4|.|TRBJ2-7|.
TGTGCCAGCAGCCTGGCGCGGGGCAGCTCCTACGAGCAGTACTTC
CASSLARGSSYEQYF
>TRBV6-5|TRBD1|TRBJ1-2|.
TGTGCCAGCAGTTACTACAGGGGAGGAGGCTACACCTTC
CASSYYRGGGYTF
>TRBV5-1|TRBD2|TRBJ2-5|.
TGCGCCAGCAGCCCCGCGGTAGCGGGAGGACAGGAGACCCAGTACTTC
CASSPAVAGGQETQYF
>TRBV29-1|.|TRBJ1-1|once
TGCAGCGTTGTCCGGGAGACGAACACTGAAGCTTTCTTT
CSVVRETNTEAFF
>TRBV5-1|.|TRBJ2-3|.
TGCGCCAGCAGCTTGGGACTAGTTAGCACAGATACGCAGTATTTT
CASSLGLVSTDTQYF